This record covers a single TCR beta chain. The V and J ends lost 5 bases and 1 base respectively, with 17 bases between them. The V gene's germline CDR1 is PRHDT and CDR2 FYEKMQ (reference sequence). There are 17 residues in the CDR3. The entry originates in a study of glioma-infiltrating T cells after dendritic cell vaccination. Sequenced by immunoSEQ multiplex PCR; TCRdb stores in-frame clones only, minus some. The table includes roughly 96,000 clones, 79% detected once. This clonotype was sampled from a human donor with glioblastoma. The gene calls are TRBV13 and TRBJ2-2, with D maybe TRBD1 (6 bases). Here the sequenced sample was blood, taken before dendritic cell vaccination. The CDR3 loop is CASSPGWGRGNTGELFF. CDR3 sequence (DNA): TGTGCCAGCAGCCCAGGTTGGGGGCGAGGGAACACCGGGGAGCTGTTTTTT.